The rows below give T cell receptor beta chains drawn from one sample of a study of cytomegalovirus exposure and HLA in healthy donors. Assay: immunoSEQ multiplex PCR; the TCRdb copy retains only in-frame clones and omits some. The data contain over 150,000 clones, under 90% of them seen just once; the ten biggest clones take up 4% to 5%. The sequenced material came from PBMCs. The receptor source for this set is a man in his thirties or forties in good health and CMV-seronegative. Both conserved end residues are trimmed from each CDR3.

v_call,j_call,cdr3_aa
TRBV27,TRBJ2-7,ASSSRVTYEQY
TRBV7-2,TRBJ1-3,ASSSRGSQATSGVY
TRBV7-3,TRBJ2-1,ASSLNQGSSYNEQF
TRBV27,TRBJ1-1,ASSETDRSLLNTEAF
TRBV25-1,TRBJ2-7,ASSESQGVSYEQY
TRBV27,TRBJ1-1,ASSISTRTEAF
TRBV19,TRBJ2-2,ASRAGTVDTGELF
TRBV7-3,TRBJ2-7,ASSSQGPREQY
TRBV5-5,TRBJ1-5,ASSSRGTTGSFQPQH
TRBV23-1,TRBJ1-2,ASSQSTASGGADGYT
TRBV6-6,TRBJ1-3,ASSYQASSGNTIY
TRBV5-6,TRBJ2-7,ASSTAGTAISYEQY
TRBV7-9,TRBJ2-3,ASSPPPSGGAVDTQY
TRBV6-5,TRBJ2-3,ASTVRGGRDTQY
TRBV14,TRBJ1-6,ASSPPQGPLH
TRBV28,TRBJ2-7,ASSLDIGSSYEQY
TRBV27,TRBJ2-7,ASSSTTGGYEQY
TRBV6-1,TRBJ2-1,ASSVGTSGSYREQF
TRBV4-1,TRBJ2-2,ASSQAPRGNTGELF
TRBV9,TRBJ2-5,ASSGGLLAGGQETQY
TRBV15,TRBJ2-7,ATSSALSGYEQY
TRBV9,TRBJ1-5,ASSVGGLSNQPQH
TRBV27,TRBJ2-1,ASSLRGQSNEQF
TRBV11-1,TRBJ2-3,ASSLYGSTDTQY
TRBV7-9,TRBJ2-2,ASSLGGPIGELF
TRBV12-5,TRBJ1-2,ASGPMEGYT
TRBV9,TRBJ2-7,ASSVEGVAGEDYEQY
TRBV7-2,TRBJ2-5,ASSLVSRGGETQY
TRBV7-9,TRBJ1-1,ASSFNRGTEAF
TRBV28,TRBJ1-4,ASSWGGSNEKLF
TRBV28,TRBJ2-7,ASSFPDRYYEQY
TRBV11-2,TRBJ2-1,ATEGGDYNEQF
TRBV7-9,TRBJ2-1,ASSSYWDRAPALYNEQF
TRBV9,TRBJ1-4,ASSESGVGEKLF
TRBV27,TRBJ1-6,ASSPGQGYSPLH
TRBV27,TRBJ1-1,ASSLGRGPTEAF
TRBV6-4,TRBJ2-2,ASRQGGQDTGELF
TRBV2,TRBJ1-4,ASEFGANEKLF
TRBV11-3,TRBJ1-3,ASSSVSGNTIY
TRBV11-2,TRBJ2-7,ASSLDQGSSYEQY
TRBV9,TRBJ1-4,ASSVNPGEKLF
TRBV30,TRBJ1-4,AWSWNRQEYEKLF
TRBV28,TRBJ2-7,ASSPLYGYEQY
TRBV19,TRBJ2-5,ASSMGLAGGETQY
TRBV27,TRBJ2-7,ASSMGRVRERSYEQY
TRBV7-8,TRBJ1-1,ASSLATGNTEAF
TRBV10-2,TRBJ2-5,ASSWTSGRGQETQY
TRBV6-1,TRBJ1-2,ASRLGQSNYGYT
TRBV19,TRBJ1-1,ATQVGDTEAF
TRBV30,TRBJ1-1,AWSFDSAVEAF
TRBV5-6,TRBJ1-1,ASSLALQGNTEAF
TRBV7-2,TRBJ2-5,ASSSQVGTGEETQY
TRBV5-4,TRBJ1-1,ASSLESYTEAF
TRBV9,TRBJ2-5,ASSVDREETQY